The 21 T cell receptor beta chains below all came from one sample that was sequenced in a study of vaccination and CD4 T cells after COVID-19. Treatment defined: roughly nine-day PBMC culture with coronavirus spike peptide pools or control peptides (ViraFEST assay). Sequenced with the Oncomine TCR Beta short-read assay was DNA taken from cultured CD4+ T cells. Using its own MiXCR run on the PCR reads, TCRdb lists one record per CDR3 protein. The sample holds tens of thousands of distinct CDR3 sequences, roughly 40% seen once. No antigen has been assigned to these receptors. Sequences were obtained from CD4+ T cells from blood, cultured in vitro. These receptors were collected from a human donor who had recovered from COVID-19.

This chain connects TRBV21-1 to TRBJ2-5. TRBV21-1 is reported as a pseudogene. CDR3 length: 16 residues. The CDR3 DNA is TGTGCCAGCAGCAAAGTAGGGAAACCGTCACGGGAGACCCAGTACTTC. Amino acids: CASSKVGKPSRETQYF.

The J gene is TRBJ2-7, the V gene TRBV5-1; 10 bases align to TRBD1. V dropped 0 bases and J dropped 4; count of bases not matched to a gene: 4. CDR1 and CDR2 (germline): SGHRS, YFSETQ. This CDR3 is built from 15 residues. The chain's CDR3 is CASSLAPGQGYEQYF. The CDR3 bases are TGCGCCAGCAGCTTGGCGCCGGGACAGGGGTACGAGCAGTACTTC. The variable domain in full, completed from reference TRBV5-1 and TRBJ2-7, reads KAGVTQTPRYLIKTRGQQVTLSCSPISGHRSVSWYQQTPGQGLQFLFEYFSETQRNKGNFPGRFSGRQFSNSRSEMNVSTLELGDSALYLCASSLAPGQGYEQYFGPGTRLTVT.

The chain carries TRBV20-1 and TRBJ2-7, with unresolved D. V was cut by 2 bases and J by 3 bases, with 11 bases left in between. CDR1 is DFQATT, CDR2 SNEGSKA, per germline (reference sequence). The CDR3 is 13 residues long. The CDR3 is CSARYILGYEQYF. The CDR3 DNA is TGCAGTGCTAGATACATTTTAGGCTACGAGCAGTACTTC.

The chain recombines TRBV20-1 with TRBJ1-1; no definite D call. The CDR3 spans 10 residues. Per the germline V gene, CDR1 is DFQATT and CDR2 is SNEGSKA (reference sequence). The V gene lost 3 bases and the J gene lost 3 bases, with 2 bases spanning the gap. The CDR3 region has the DNA TGCAGTGCTAGGCACACTGAAGCTTTCTTT. Its protein is CSARHTEAFF.

This clonotype has more than one count but fewer than ten. The CDR3 loop reads CASSFDRGYEQYF. CDR3 sequence (DNA): TGTGCCAGCAGTTTTGACAGGGGCTACGAGCAGTACTTC. The chain carries TRBV27 and TRBJ2-7, with 8 bases identical to TRBD1. This CDR3 region has 13 residues. The ends lost 3 bases at V and 3 bases at J; junction bases unmatched: 1. Germline CDR1 is MNHEY and CDR2 is SMNVEV (reference sequence).

The rearrangement links TRBV18 to TRBJ2-2; 7 bases align to TRBD1. Germline lookup yields CDR1 KGHSH and CDR2 LQKENI. The V and J ends lost 6 bases and 3 bases, in that order; junction bases with no gene match: 7. The CDR3 spans 15 residues. The CDR3 coding sequence is TGTGCCAGCTCTAGAGGACAGGCTGACACCGGGGAGCTGTTTTTT. As protein: CASSRGQADTGELFF.

The chain links TRBV6-2 or TRBV6-3 to TRBJ1-2; the D is unclear. CDR1 is MNHEY and CDR2 is SVGEGT in the germline V gene. There are 13 residues in the CDR3. Trimming left V 0 bases short and J 10 bases short, with 12 bases between. The DNA for the CDR3 is TGTGCCAGCAGTTACTCGCTCCGGGCCCACTACACCTTC. Translated: CASSYSLRAHYTF.

The chain uses TRBV28 and TRBJ1-5; 7 bases are shared with TRBD1. The CDR3 is made up of 15 amino acids. V gave up 5 bases and J gave up 2 bases; unmatched junction bases: 6. The germline V gene encodes CDR1 MDHEN and CDR2 SYDVKM. DNA of the CDR3: TGTGCCAGCAGTCAAAGACAGGGTGGCAATCAGCCCCAGCATTTT. This codes for CASSQRQGGNQPQHF.

The V and J genes are TRBV4-1 and TRBJ1-1; tentatively, D is TRBD1 (6 bases). This CDR3 region has 15 residues. Trimming removed 4 bases from V and 0 bases from J, with 12 bases in between. Germline V CDR1 and CDR2: MGHRA, YSYEKL. DNA for the CDR3: TGCGCCAGCAGCCTCCCAGGGGCTATGAACACTGAAGCTTTCTTT. Translated, it gives CASSLPGAMNTEAFF.

The genes are TRBV7-6 and TRBJ2-4, with 10 positions matching TRBD2. Trimming took 1 base from V and 0 from J; bases not matched to a gene: 6. Germline CDR1 is SGHVS and CDR2 is FNYEAQ. CDR3 length equals 18 residues. The CDR3 is CASSLEAGGPVAKNIQYF. CDR3 sequence (DNA): TGTGCCAGCAGCTTAGAAGCGGGAGGGCCTGTAGCCAAAAACATTCAGTACTTC.

This clonotype was picked up one time. This rearrangement joins TRBV7-8 to TRBJ2-1; 9 bases match TRBD1. This CDR3 has 15 residues. The V segment lost 5 bases and the J segment 0 bases; nucleotides outside the gene matches: 2. Looked up from germline, CDR1 is SGHVS and CDR2 is FQNEAQ. The CDR3 here is CASSAGQGSYNEQFF. The CDR3 region has the DNA TGTGCCAGCAGCGCGGGACAGGGCTCCTACAATGAGCAGTTCTTC.

The rearrangement uses TRBV28 and TRBJ2-4; D may be TRBD1 or TRBD2 (5 bases each). The CDR3 contains 14 residues. V was cut by 6 bases and J by 11 bases, with 20 bases left in between. Germline V CDR1 and CDR2: MDHEN, SYDVKM. The CDR3 region is CASSLPRGPRVQYF. The CDR3 bases are TGTGCCAGCAGCCTGCCTCGGGGCCCAAGGGTTCAGTACTTC. The variable domain in full, with the rest retrieved from reference TRBV28 and TRBJ2-4, is DVKVTQSSRYLVKRTGEKVFLECVQDMDHENMFWYRQDPGLGLRLIYFSYDVKMKEKGDIPEGYSVSREKKERFSLILESASTNQTSMYLCASSLPRGPRVQYFGAGTRLSVL.

J is TRBJ2-5 and V is TRBV24-1; TRBD2 matches 12 bases. Germline loops: CDR1 KGHDR, CDR2 SFDVKD. The CDR3 contains 16 residues. Trimming cost V 4 bases and J 2 bases; bases outside gene matches: 4. Here the CDR3 reads CATSDPTSGGQETQYF. The CDR3 region has the DNA TGTGCCACCAGTGACCCGACTAGCGGGGGTCAAGAGACCCAGTACTTC.

The chain couples TRBV7-9 to TRBJ2-3; the match to TRBD1 covers 7 bases. V lost 7 bases, J lost 3 bases, and 7 bases stayed unmatched. Germline CDR1 reads SEHNR; CDR2 reads FQNEAQ (reference sequence). The CDR3 runs 14 residues. The CDR3 DNA reads as TGTGCCAGCACTACATCAGGGGGAACAGATACGCAGTATTTT. This codes for CASTTSGGTDTQYF.

V gene TRBV19 combines with J gene TRBJ2-5; 8 positions agree with TRBD2. Losses at the gene ends were 4 bases for V and 4 bases for J; bases not matched to a gene: 8. The germline V gene encodes CDR1 LNHDA and CDR2 SQIVND (reference sequence). This CDR3 contains 15 residues. Here the CDR3 DNA reads TGTGCCAGTAGTAGAACCGGGACTAGGGGAGAGACCCAGTACTTC. Translated, it gives CASSRTGTRGETQYF.

This clonotype was seen a handful of times. This rearrangement joins TRBV19 to TRBJ1-1; no firm D call. The CDR3 extends over 11 amino acids. Per germline, CDR1 LNHDA and CDR2 SQIVND (reference sequence). The V end was cut by 7 bases, the J end by 1 base, with 4 bases between. In DNA form, the CDR3 reads TGTGCCAGTAATCGGAACACTGAAGCTTTCTTT. Its protein product is CASNRNTEAFF.

This sequence joins TRBV24-1 and TRBJ2-1; the D is unclear. V dropped 10 bases and J dropped 1 base, with 7 bases sitting between them. CDR3 length: 12 residues. From germline, CDR1 is KGHDR and CDR2 SFDVKD. CDR3 bases: TGTGCCACAGGGTATTCCTACAATGAGCAGTTCTTC. Protein product: CATGYSYNEQFF.

V gene TRBV7-2 combines with J gene TRBJ1-2; D perhaps matches TRBD1 (6 bases). V dropped 3 bases and J dropped 2 bases, with 7 bases sitting between them. The germline V gene encodes CDR1 SGHTA and CDR2 FQGNSA. The length of the CDR3 is 13 residues. This CDR3 is CASSFQGNYGYTF. CDR3 DNA: TGTGCCAGCAGCTTTCAGGGGAACTATGGCTACACCTTC.

This clonotype was recorded a few times. The rearrangement joins TRBV11-2 to TRBJ2-1; D is perhaps TRBD1 or TRBD2 (5 bases each). This CDR3 is 15 amino acids long. With 5 bases removed from V and 1 base from J, the gap between germline ends came to 12 bases. Germline loops: CDR1 SGHAT, CDR2 FQNNGV. CDR3 coding DNA: TGTGCCAGCAGCGCCGGGACGGAATCCTACAATGAGCAGTTCTTC. Protein: CASSAGTESYNEQFF.

The V and J genes are TRBV27 and TRBJ2-7, with a possible D match to TRBD2 (5 bases). CDR1 is MNHEY, CDR2 SMNVEV, per germline (reference sequence). Trimming shortened V by 2 bases and J by 1 base, and 9 bases separated the two germline ends. This CDR3 region has 14 residues. Here the CDR3 reads CASSLNRDSYEQYF. The CDR3 DNA reads TGTGCCAGCAGTTTAAATCGGGATTCCTACGAGCAGTACTTC.

The chain carries TRBV11-2 and TRBJ1-1; no definite D call. Trimming shortened V by 1 base and J by 0 bases, and 9 bases separated the two germline ends. This CDR3 has 15 amino acids. Germline V gene sequence: CDR1 SGHAT, CDR2 FQNNGV. DNA for the CDR3: TGTGCCAGCAGCTTAGTATTGGGCATGAACACTGAAGCTTTCTTT. It encodes CASSLVLGMNTEAFF.